The clone carrying this TCR beta chain was recorded a few times. The antigen remains unidentified. V lost 5 bases, J lost 0 bases, and 6 bases stayed unmatched. The CDR3 runs 16 residues. CDR1 is SEHNR, CDR2 FQNEAQ, per germline (reference sequence). MiXCR was run by TCRdb on the 5' RACE reads, yielding one entry per CDR3 protein. The table records about 1.7 million distinct CDR3 sequences, under 35% of them present only once. Healthy Caucasian donors formed the entire cohort. The data were obtained in a study of identical twins. Findings of the study overall: Partly confounded zero-insertion analyses could result from invariant MAIT and iNKT cells.

The clonotype comes from a newborn girl in good health. Sequencing input: cord blood. The J gene is TRBJ2-1, the V gene TRBV7-9; 8 bases line up with TRBD2. In nucleotides, the CDR3 is TGTGCCAGCAGCCCGACAGCGGGAGTCTCCTACAATGAGCAGTTCTTC. Translated, it gives CASSPTAGVSYNEQFF.